The rows below give T cell receptor beta chains drawn from one sample of a study of T cells in Graves' hyperthyroidism and ophthalmopathy. TCRdb called the multiplex PCR reads again in MiXCR, with one record for every CDR3 protein. The table includes hundreds of thousands of distinct CDR3 sequences, approximately 15% detected once. Sequencing was carried out using blood. The receptors derive from a woman in her forties with Graves' hyperthyroidism. CDR3s include the opening cysteine and the closing phenylalanine or tryptophan. The order of the fields is CDR3 protein, CDR3 length, clone size, J gene, V gene. For some rows the clone size is stated as once, few or many, or as a class when expanded; others skip it.

cdr3_aa: CASKKAATDTQYF; cdr3_length: 13; clone_size: many; j_call: TRBJ2-3; v_call: TRBV11-2
cdr3_aa: CASRGYNENEQFF; cdr3_length: 13; clone_size: many; j_call: TRBJ2-1; v_call: TRBV6-1
cdr3_aa: CASSIAGLAGNTGELFF; cdr3_length: 17; clone_size: few; j_call: TRBJ2-2; v_call: TRBV19
cdr3_aa: CASSLEGGKTQYF; cdr3_length: 13; clone_size: -; j_call: TRBJ2-5; v_call: TRBV7-9
cdr3_aa: CASSYGTAGRAEQFF; cdr3_length: 15; clone_size: -; j_call: TRBJ2-1; v_call: TRBV27
cdr3_aa: CASRYGRETEAFF; cdr3_length: 13; clone_size: -; j_call: TRBJ1-1; v_call: TRBV7-9
cdr3_aa: CAWTPRRGGGSSYEQYF; cdr3_length: 17; clone_size: -; j_call: TRBJ2-7; v_call: TRBV30
cdr3_aa: CASRARGAQETQYF; cdr3_length: 14; clone_size: many; j_call: TRBJ2-5; v_call: TRBV27
cdr3_aa: CAISEGQEGNSPLHF; cdr3_length: 15; clone_size: many; j_call: TRBJ1-6; v_call: TRBV10-3
cdr3_aa: CASSYWRELSYEQYF; cdr3_length: 15; clone_size: -; j_call: TRBJ2-7; v_call: TRBV6-7
cdr3_aa: CASSSSINTEAFF; cdr3_length: 13; clone_size: many; j_call: TRBJ1-1; v_call: TRBV7-3
cdr3_aa: CSARDRIHNQPQHF; cdr3_length: 14; clone_size: many; j_call: TRBJ1-5; v_call: TRBV20-1
cdr3_aa: CSAFSGLRPDTQYF; cdr3_length: 14; clone_size: many; j_call: TRBJ2-3; v_call: TRBV20-1
cdr3_aa: CASSQEGGTGGAWGGAFF; cdr3_length: 18; clone_size: few; j_call: TRBJ1-1; v_call: TRBV28
cdr3_aa: CASSSPVRGRLVYGYTF; cdr3_length: 17; clone_size: -; j_call: TRBJ1-2; v_call: TRBV5-6
cdr3_aa: CSARDNRGSGNTIYF; cdr3_length: 15; clone_size: few; j_call: TRBJ1-3; v_call: TRBV20-1
cdr3_aa: CASSLGANLYEQYF; cdr3_length: 14; clone_size: many; j_call: TRBJ2-7; v_call: TRBV5-1
cdr3_aa: CASSSFRLNDTNQPQHF; cdr3_length: 17; clone_size: -; j_call: TRBJ1-5; v_call: TRBV7-9
cdr3_aa: CSGGTDTEAFF; cdr3_length: 11; clone_size: many; j_call: TRBJ1-1; v_call: TRBV29-1
cdr3_aa: CSARGFAYNEQFF; cdr3_length: 13; clone_size: few; j_call: TRBJ2-1; v_call: TRBV20-1
cdr3_aa: CATRRRQGARGETEAFF; cdr3_length: 17; clone_size: few; j_call: TRBJ1-1; v_call: TRBV19
cdr3_aa: CASSFPREREASGELFF; cdr3_length: 17; clone_size: -; j_call: TRBJ2-2; v_call: TRBV28
cdr3_aa: CAIRLGQGKLYGYTF; cdr3_length: 15; clone_size: many; j_call: TRBJ1-2; v_call: TRBV10-3
cdr3_aa: CASSQPKREARDTQYF; cdr3_length: 16; clone_size: many; j_call: TRBJ2-3; v_call: TRBV3-1
cdr3_aa: CASSLAPDTLSNTEAFF; cdr3_length: 17; clone_size: -; j_call: TRBJ1-1; v_call: TRBV5-4
cdr3_aa: CASSLEGTLTNEQFF; cdr3_length: 15; clone_size: -; j_call: TRBJ2-1; v_call: TRBV5-1
cdr3_aa: CASTLGVAYEQYF; cdr3_length: 13; clone_size: many; j_call: TRBJ2-7; v_call: TRBV12-3/TRBV12-4
cdr3_aa: CASSLARGGRTYEQYF; cdr3_length: 16; clone_size: many; j_call: TRBJ2-7; v_call: TRBV7-8